The 6 T cell receptor beta chains reported below all come from one sample, sequenced in a study of OX40 agonist ivuxolimab in advanced cancers. The method was immunoSEQ multiplex PCR; TCRdb's version includes in-frame clones alone and lacks a portion of them. The sample carries fewer than 50,000 clones, approximately 87% recorded once. The sample here was CD4+ or CD8+ T cells sorted from blood, taken in a trial of the OX40 agonist ivuxolimab. The receptor source for this set is an adult with an advanced solid tumor such as melanoma, head and neck, liver or kidney cancer.

The rearrangement uses TRBV7-3 and TRBJ2-3; no reliable D call. Looked up from germline, CDR1 is SGHTA and CDR2 is FQGTGA. Trimming shortened V by 3 bases and J by 8 bases, and 12 bases separated the two germline ends. The CDR3 is 13 amino acids. The CDR3 sequence: CASSFWISGTQYF. DNA of the CDR3: TGTGCCAGCAGCTTTTGGATCTCGGGTACGCAGTATTTT.

The chain uses TRBV6-4 and TRBJ2-1, with a possible D match to TRBD1 (5 bases). From germline, CDR1 is MRHNA and CDR2 SNTAGT. The CDR3 has 16 amino acids. Trimming took off 6 bases at V and 3 bases at J, with 18 bases between the two ends. The CDR3 nucleotides read TGTGCCAGCAGCCCTACAGGTTCTCTGGACTACAATGAGCAGTTCTTC. Translation: CASSPTGSLDYNEQFF.

The genes are TRBV29-1 and TRBJ1-4; D is possibly TRBD1 (5 bases). Trimming took 6 bases from V and 6 from J, leaving 14 bases between them. Germline V gene lookup returns CDR1 SQVTM and CDR2 ANQGSEA. This CDR3 region has 13 residues. The CDR3 here is CSVIGTQDEKLFF. The DNA of the CDR3 is TGCAGCGTGATCGGGACCCAGGATGAAAAACTGTTTTTT. Together with reference TRBV29-1 and TRBJ1-4, the CDR3 gives the full variable domain: SAVISQKPSRDICQRGTSLTIQCQVDSQVTMMFWYRQQPGQSLTLIATANQGSEATYESGFVIDKFPISRPNLTFSTLTVSNMSPEDSSIYLCSVIGTQDEKLFFGSGTQLSVL.

In its sample, this clone was seen once. V gene TRBV7-3 combines with J gene TRBJ1-1, with unresolved D. Germline-derived CDR1 and CDR2 are SGHTA and FQGTGA. V was pared by 5 bases and J by 0 bases, with 7 bases between. The CDR3 extends over 13 amino acids. CDR3 coding DNA: TGTGCCAGCAGCCCTACAGTGAACACTGAAGCTTTCTTT. Amino acid sequence: CASSPTVNTEAFF.

The chain joins TRBV5-6 to TRBJ2-1, with a possible D match to TRBD2 (6 bases). From germline, CDR1 is SGHDT and CDR2 YYEEEE. The germline V and J ends were trimmed by 0 bases and 4 bases, with 11 bases remaining between them. This CDR3 spans 15 amino acids. CDR3 protein: CASSLVREEYNEQFF. CDR3 sequence (DNA): TGTGCCAGCAGCTTGGTTAGGGAGGAATACAATGAGCAGTTCTTC. Variable domain in full (rest from reference TRBV5-6 and TRBJ2-1): DAGVTQSPTHLIKTRGQQVTLRCSPKSGHDTVSWYQQALGQGPQFIFQYYEEEERQRGNFPDRFSGHQFPNYSSELNVNALLLGDSALYLCASSLVREEYNEQFFGPGTRLTVL.

This sequence joins TRBV5-1 and TRBJ2-1; 7 bases match TRBD1. Germline CDR1 SGHRS, CDR2 YFSETQ. The CDR3 is 14 amino acids. The trim removed 6 bases at V and 5 bases at J, leaving 8 bases unmatched. The chain's CDR3 is CASTYDRADNEQFF. For the CDR3, the DNA is TGCGCCAGCACTTACGACAGGGCCGACAATGAGCAGTTCTTC.